This T cell receptor beta chain was retrieved from a study of OX40 agonist ivuxolimab in advanced cancers. Assay used: immunoSEQ multiplex PCR; TCRdb lists only in-frame clones, some missing. This sample carries tens of thousands of clones, 87% of them seen once, and the ten largest clones take 0.45% to 0.7%. This CDR3 is 15 amino acids long. V was clipped by 8 bases and J by 5 bases, with 22 bases between them. Germline V gives CDR1 MNHEY, CDR2 SVGAGI. This material consisted of CD4+ or CD8+ T cells sorted from blood, taken in a trial of the OX40 agonist ivuxolimab. The chain has TRBV6-5 and TRBJ2-7, with D possibly TRBD2 on 6 matching bases. The sequence came from an adult with an advanced solid tumor such as melanoma, head and neck, liver or kidney cancer. CDR3 sequence reads: CASRSRGGGNHEQYF. The CDR3 DNA is TGTGCCAGCCGATCTCGCGGAGGAGGGAATCACGAGCAGTACTTC.